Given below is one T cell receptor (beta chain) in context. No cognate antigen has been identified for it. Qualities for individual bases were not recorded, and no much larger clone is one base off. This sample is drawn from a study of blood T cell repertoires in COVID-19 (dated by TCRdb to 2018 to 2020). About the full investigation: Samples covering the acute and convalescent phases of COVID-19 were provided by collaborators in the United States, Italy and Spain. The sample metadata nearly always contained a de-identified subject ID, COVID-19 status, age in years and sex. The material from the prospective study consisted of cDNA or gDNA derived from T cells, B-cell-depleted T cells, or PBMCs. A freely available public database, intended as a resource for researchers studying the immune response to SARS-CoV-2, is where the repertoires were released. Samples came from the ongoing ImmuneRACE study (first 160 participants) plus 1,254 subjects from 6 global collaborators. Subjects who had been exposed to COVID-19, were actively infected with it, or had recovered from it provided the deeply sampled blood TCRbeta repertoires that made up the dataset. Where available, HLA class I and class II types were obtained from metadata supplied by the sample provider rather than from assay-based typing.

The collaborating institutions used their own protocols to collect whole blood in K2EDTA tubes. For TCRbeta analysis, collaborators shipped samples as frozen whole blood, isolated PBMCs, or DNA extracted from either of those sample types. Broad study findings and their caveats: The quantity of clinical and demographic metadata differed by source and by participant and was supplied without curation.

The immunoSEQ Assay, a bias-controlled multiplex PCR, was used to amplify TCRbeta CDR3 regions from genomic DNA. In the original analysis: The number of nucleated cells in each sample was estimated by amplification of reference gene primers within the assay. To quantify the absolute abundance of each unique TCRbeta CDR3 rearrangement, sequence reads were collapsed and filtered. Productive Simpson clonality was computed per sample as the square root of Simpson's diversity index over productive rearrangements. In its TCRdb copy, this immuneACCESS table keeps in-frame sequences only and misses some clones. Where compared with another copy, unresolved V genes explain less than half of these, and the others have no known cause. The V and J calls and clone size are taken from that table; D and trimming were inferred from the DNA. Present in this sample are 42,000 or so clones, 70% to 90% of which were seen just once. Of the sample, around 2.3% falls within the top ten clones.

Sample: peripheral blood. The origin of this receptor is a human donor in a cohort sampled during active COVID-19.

The CDR3 region reads CASSQPGLAGGALYEQYF. The DNA sequence is as follows: TGCGCCAGCAGCCAACCGGGACTAGCGGGGGGAGCCCTCTACGAGCAGTACTTC. The rearrangement joined TRBV4-1 to TRBJ2-7; 15 nucleotides in the junction match TRBD2. The junction shows trimming of 2 bases on V and 3 bases on J, and the gene matches do not reach 8 bases of it. The CDR3 starts with the cysteine, ends with the phenylalanine, and has 18 residues. The read is trimmed to its CDR3 DNA, 54 bases read in frame from base 1. CDR1 and CDR2 were assigned from the germline V gene as MGHRA and YSYEKL.